Described below is a single T cell receptor beta chain sequence and its context. The source of the sample is a study of blood T cell repertoires in COVID-19. Study details: From T cells, B-cell-depleted T cells, or PBMCs came the material, which was cDNA or gDNA.

CDR3 length: 15 amino acids. Germline lookup yields CDR1 KGHDR and CDR2 SFDVKD. V gave up 5 bases and J gave up 4 bases; unmatched junction bases: 7. TCRdb's copy holds only in-frame clones and misses some; the assay was immunoSEQ multiplex PCR. The sample records around 440,000 clones, 88% being singletons. The TCR originated in a woman aged 50 to 65 with COVID-19, enrolled during active disease. Sequenced material: peripheral blood. The V call is TRBV24-1, the J call TRBJ2-1, with 7 bases identical to TRBD2. DNA for the CDR3: TGTGCCACCAGTGCCCTTGGGGGGGGTTACAATGAGCAGTTCTTC. Protein: CATSALGGGYNEQFF.